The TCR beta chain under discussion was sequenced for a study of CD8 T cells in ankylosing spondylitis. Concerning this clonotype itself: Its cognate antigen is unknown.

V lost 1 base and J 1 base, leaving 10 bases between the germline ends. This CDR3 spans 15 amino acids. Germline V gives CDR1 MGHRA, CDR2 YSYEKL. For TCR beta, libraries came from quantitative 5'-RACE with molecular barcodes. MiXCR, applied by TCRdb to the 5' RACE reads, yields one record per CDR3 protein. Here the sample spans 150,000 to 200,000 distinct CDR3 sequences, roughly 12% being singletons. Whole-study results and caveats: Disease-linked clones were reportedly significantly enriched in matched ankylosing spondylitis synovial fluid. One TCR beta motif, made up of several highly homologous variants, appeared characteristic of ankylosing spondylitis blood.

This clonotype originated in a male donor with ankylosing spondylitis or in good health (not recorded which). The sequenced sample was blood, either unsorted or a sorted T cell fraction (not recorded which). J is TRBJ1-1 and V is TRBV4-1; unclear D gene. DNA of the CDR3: TGCGCCAGCAGCCAAGGAGTAACCTGGAACACTGAAGCTTTCTTT. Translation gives CASSQGVTWNTEAFF.